One TCR beta chain is described in this entry. The data belong to a study of blood T cell repertoires in COVID-19. For the study at large: The origin of the acute and convalescent COVID-19 samples was the United States, Italy and Spain.

V was clipped by 3 bases and J by 5 bases; unmatched bases: 9. Germline CDR1 is KGHSH and CDR2 is LQKENI. This CDR3 has 17 residues. Assay used: immunoSEQ multiplex PCR; TCRdb lists only in-frame clones, some missing. The table records more than 60,000 clones, approximately 85% of them present only once. The TCR originated in a human donor in a cohort sampled during active COVID-19. The chain links TRBV18 to TRBJ2-2; the match to TRBD2 covers 10 bases. The source material was peripheral blood. CDR3 loop: CASSPLAGAQRTGELFF. DNA of the CDR3: TGTGCCAGCTCACCGCTAGCGGGGGCTCAGCGGACCGGGGAGCTGTTTTTT.